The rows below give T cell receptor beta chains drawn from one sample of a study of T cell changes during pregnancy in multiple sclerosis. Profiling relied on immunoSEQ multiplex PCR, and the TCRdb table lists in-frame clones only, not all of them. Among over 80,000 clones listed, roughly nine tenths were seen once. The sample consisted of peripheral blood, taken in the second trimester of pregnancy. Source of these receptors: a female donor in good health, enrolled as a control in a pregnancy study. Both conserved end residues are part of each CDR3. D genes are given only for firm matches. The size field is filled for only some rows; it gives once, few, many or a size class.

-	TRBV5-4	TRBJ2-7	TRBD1	CASSWDRSYEQYF	TGTGCCAGCAGCTGGGACAGATCCTACGAGCAGTACTTC
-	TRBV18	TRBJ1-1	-	CASSTLDYLNTEAFF	TGTGCCAGCTCAACTCTGGACTACCTGAACACTGAAGCTTTCTTT
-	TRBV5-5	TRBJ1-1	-	CASSGEGQTNTEAFF	TGTGCCAGCAGCGGGGAGGGGCAGACGAACACTGAAGCTTTCTTT
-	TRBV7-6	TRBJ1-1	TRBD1	CASSVTGGAGNTEAFF	TGTGCCAGCAGCGTTACAGGGGGCGCAGGGAACACTGAAGCTTTCTTT
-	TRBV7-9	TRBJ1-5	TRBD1	CASSPGTGVYQPQHF	TGTGCCAGCAGCCCCGGGACAGGGGTTTATCAGCCCCAGCATTTT
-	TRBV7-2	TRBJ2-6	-	CASSLMGASGANVLTF	TGTGCCAGCAGCTTAATGGGGGCGTCTGGGGCCAACGTCCTGACTTTC
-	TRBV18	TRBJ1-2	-	CASSPPGQYGYTF	TGTGCCAGCTCACCACCAGGACAGTATGGCTACACCTTC
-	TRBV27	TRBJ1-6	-	CASRSSYNSPLHF	TGTGCCAGCAGGAGCTCCTATAATTCACCCCTCCACTTT
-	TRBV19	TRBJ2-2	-	CASTHSGGLWVTGELFF	TGTGCCAGTACCCATTCCGGGGGGCTGTGGGTCACCGGGGAGCTGTTTTTT
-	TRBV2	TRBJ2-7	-	CASSDPEGVSYEQYF	TGTGCCAGCAGCGACCCGGAGGGAGTTTCCTACGAGCAGTACTTC
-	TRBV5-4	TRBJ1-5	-	CASSLTGGGSNQPQHF	TGTGCCAGCAGCCTAACAGGTGGTGGTAGCAATCAGCCCCAGCATTTT
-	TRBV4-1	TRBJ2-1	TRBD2	CASSQERLANEQFF	TGCGCCAGCAGCCAAGAGAGACTAGCCAATGAGCAGTTCTTC
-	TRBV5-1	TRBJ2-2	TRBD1	CASSSINLGDSTGELFF	TGCGCCAGCAGCTCGATAAATCTGGGGGACAGTACCGGGGAGCTGTTTTTT
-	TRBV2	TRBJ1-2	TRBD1	CASRTGTGYGYTF	TGTGCCAGCAGGACGGGGACAGGGTATGGCTACACCTTC
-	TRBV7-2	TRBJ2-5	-	CASSPRDNQETQYF	TGTGCCAGCAGCCCTAGGGACAACCAAGAGACCCAGTACTTC
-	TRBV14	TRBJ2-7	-	CASSLNSYEQYF	TGTGCCAGCAGCCTCAACTCCTACGAGCAGTACTTC
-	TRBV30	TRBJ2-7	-	CAWSSPVNYEQYF	TGTGCCTGGAGTTCGCCGGTGAACTACGAGCAGTACTTC
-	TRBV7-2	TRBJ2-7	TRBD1	CASSFEGTVAYEQYF	TGTGCCAGCAGCTTTGAGGGGACAGTGGCCTACGAGCAGTACTTC
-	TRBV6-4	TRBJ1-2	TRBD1	CASSPGTGGYGYTF	TGTGCCAGCAGTCCCGGGACAGGAGGCTATGGCTACACCTTC
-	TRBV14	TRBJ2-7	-	CASSQEILGGPGQYF	TGTGCCAGCAGCCAAGAGATCCTGGGAGGCCCGGGGCAGTACTTC
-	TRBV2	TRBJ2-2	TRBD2	CASSGGLLAGGPGELFF	TGTGCCAGCAGTGGGGGCTTACTAGCGGGGGGGCCCGGGGAGCTGTTTTTT
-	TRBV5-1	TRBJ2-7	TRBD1	CASSLVDRGEQYF	TGCGCCAGCAGCTTAGTCGACAGGGGCGAGCAGTACTTC
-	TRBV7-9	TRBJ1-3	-	CASSLYPGSSGNTIYF	TGTGCCAGCAGCTTATATCCGGGGAGCTCTGGAAACACCATATATTTT
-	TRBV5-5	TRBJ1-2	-	CASSLVADYGYTF	TGTGCCAGCAGCTTGGTCGCGGACTATGGCTACACCTTC
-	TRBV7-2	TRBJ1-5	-	CASSSQSYPNQPQHF	TGTGCCAGCAGCTCCCAGTCTTATCCCAATCAGCCCCAGCATTTT
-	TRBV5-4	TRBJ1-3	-	CASSATGSGNTIYF	TGTGCCAGCAGCGCTACAGGGTCTGGAAACACCATATATTTT
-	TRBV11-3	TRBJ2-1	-	CASSRPRDNEQFF	TGTGCCAGCAGCCGTCCCAGGGACAATGAGCAGTTCTTC
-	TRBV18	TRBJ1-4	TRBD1	CASSPGTGYEKLFF	TGTGCCAGCTCACCTGGGACAGGGTATGAAAAACTGTTTTTT
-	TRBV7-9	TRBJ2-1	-	CASSFADRYNEQFF	TGTGCCAGCAGCTTCGCCGACAGGTACAATGAGCAGTTCTTC
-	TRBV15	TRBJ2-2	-	CATSRDATGTGELFF	TGTGCCACCAGCAGAGATGCGACTGGGACCGGGGAGCTGTTTTTT
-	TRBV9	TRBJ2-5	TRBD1	CASSARTGPRETQYF	TGTGCCAGCAGCGCCCGGACAGGTCCAAGAGAGACCCAGTACTTC
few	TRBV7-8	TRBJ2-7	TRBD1	CASSLGTGEAYEQYF	TGTGCCAGCAGCCTAGGGACAGGGGAGGCCTACGAGCAGTACTTC
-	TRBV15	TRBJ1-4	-	CATSRDLGSGKLFF	TGTGCCACCAGCAGAGATCTGGGTTCGGGGAAACTGTTTTTT
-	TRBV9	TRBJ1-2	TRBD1	CASSGGDRSNYGYTF	TGTGCCAGCAGTGGAGGGGACAGATCTAACTATGGCTACACCTTC
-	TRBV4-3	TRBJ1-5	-	CASSQEGHGSNQPQHF	TGCGCCAGCAGCCAAGAGGGGCATGGTAGCAATCAGCCCCAGCATTTT
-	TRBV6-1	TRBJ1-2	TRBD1	CASSEAAGGSGYGYTF	TGTGCCAGCAGTGAAGCCGCAGGGGGCTCGGGCTATGGCTACACCTTC
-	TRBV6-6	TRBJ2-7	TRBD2	CASTGGRRSYEQYF	TGTGCCAGCACGGGCGGGAGGCGCTCCTACGAGCAGTACTTC
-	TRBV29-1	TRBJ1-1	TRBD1	CSVGTGGTEAFF	TGCAGCGTGGGGACAGGGGGCACTGAAGCTTTCTTT
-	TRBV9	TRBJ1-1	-	CASSVVGGPDWMNTEAFF	TGTGCCAGCAGCGTAGTGGGGGGGCCGGATTGGATGAACACTGAAGCTTTCTTT
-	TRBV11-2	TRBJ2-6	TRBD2	CASSPGGVGGANVLTF	TGTGCCAGCAGCCCCGGGGGGGTCGGTGGGGCCAACGTCCTGACTTTC
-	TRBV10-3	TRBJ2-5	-	CAISEPGDVQETQYF	TGTGCCATCAGTGAGCCAGGCGACGTCCAAGAGACCCAGTACTTC
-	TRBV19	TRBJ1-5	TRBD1	CASSMQGAYQPQHF	TGTGCCAGTAGTATGCAGGGGGCTTATCAGCCCCAGCATTTT
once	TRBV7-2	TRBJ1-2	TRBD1	CASSSRGGGDYGYTF	TGTGCCAGCAGCTCTCGTGGAGGGGGCGACTATGGCTACACCTTC
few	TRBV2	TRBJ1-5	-	CASSASTGNQPQHF	TGTGCCAGCAGTGCTAGTACAGGGAATCAGCCCCAGCATTTT
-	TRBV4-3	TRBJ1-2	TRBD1	CASSLVAGTGYGYTF	TGCGCCAGCAGCCTGGTGGCCGGGACAGGGTATGGCTACACCTTC
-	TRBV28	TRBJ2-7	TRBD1	CASSSSSAQGEEQYF	TGTGCCAGCAGTTCTAGTAGCGCTCAGGGGGAGGAGCAGTACTTC
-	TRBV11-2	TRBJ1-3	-	CASSNSGNTIYF	TGTGCCAGCAGTAACTCTGGAAACACCATATATTTT
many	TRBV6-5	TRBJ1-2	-	CASSSQRQDLGYGYTF	TGTGCCAGCAGTTCCCAACGACAGGACTTAGGCTATGGCTACACCTTC
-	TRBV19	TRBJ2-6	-	CASSIGQGSTGANVLTF	TGTGCCAGTAGTATAGGCCAGGGTTCAACTGGGGCCAACGTCCTGACTTTC
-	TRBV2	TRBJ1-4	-	CASLLDRSREKLFF	TGTGCCAGCTTACTCGACAGGTCTCGGGAAAAACTGTTTTTT
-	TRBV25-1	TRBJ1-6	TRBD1	CASATGASSYNSPLHF	TGTGCCAGCGCAACAGGGGCGAGCTCCTATAATTCACCCCTCCACTTT
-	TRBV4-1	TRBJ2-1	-	CASSQDRLASNEQFF	TGCGCCAGCAGCCAAGACAGGCTAGCGAGCAATGAGCAGTTCTTC
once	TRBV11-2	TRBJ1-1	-	CASSLGTFGGEAFF	TGTGCCAGCAGCTTAGGGACCTTTGGAGGGGAAGCTTTCTTT